These 9 T cell receptor beta chains originate from one sample sequenced in a study of cytomegalovirus exposure and HLA in healthy donors. PCR was performed using 60 Vbeta and 13 Jbeta primers. The assay was immunoSEQ multiplex PCR, and TCRdb's table has in-frame clones only and misses some. Among about 170,000 clones listed, 79% were seen once. Sequences were obtained from PBMCs. The source is a woman between 50 and 59 years old in good health and CMV-seronegative.

This clone was detected only once. This sequence joins TRBV15 and TRBJ2-5; 10 bases align to TRBD2. The tail of the sequence fits TRBJ2-7 better, so the J call may be wrong. This CDR3 is 16 amino acids long. Looked up from germline, CDR1 is LNHNV and CDR2 is YYDKDF (reference sequence). The CDR3 here is CATSREGIGLAAEQYF. The CDR3 coding sequence is TGTGCCACCAGCAGAGAGGGGATTGGACTAGCGGCCGAGCAGTACTTC.

This clone showed up just once. The chain uses TRBV5-1 and TRBJ2-1; TRBD1 agrees at 7 bases. The CDR3 spans 13 residues. Germline V gene sequence: CDR1 SGHRS, CDR2 YFSETQ. V lost 4 bases to trimming and J lost 6 bases; unmatched junction nucleotides: 4. CDR3 protein: CASSLRQGNEQFF. DNA of the CDR3: TGCGCCAGCAGCCTAAGACAGGGCAATGAGCAGTTCTTC.

The chain combines TRBV6-1 with TRBJ1-2; 9 nucleotides align to TRBD1. Germline-derived CDR1 and CDR2 are MNHNS and SASEGT. The junction had 5 bases not matched to a gene; V was cut back by 4 bases and J by 8 bases. The CDR3 is 13 amino acids. CDR3 loop: CASSVRTGEGYTF. The CDR3 coding sequence is TGTGCCAGCAGTGTGAGGACAGGGGAAGGCTACACCTTC.

This chain connects TRBV4-3 to TRBJ2-1, with 14 bases identical to TRBD2. V dropped 0 bases and J dropped 9; count of bases not matched to a gene: 1. CDR3 length: 15 residues. Per the germline V gene, CDR1 is LGHNA and CDR2 is YSLEER. CDR3 bases: TGCGCCAGCAGCCAAGAAGGACTAGCGGGGGGTGAGCAGTTCTTC. This codes for CASSQEGLAGGEQFF.

CDR3: CASSAAPSGGSYEQYF. As DNA, the CDR3 is TGTGCCAGCAGTGCTGCGCCTAGCGGGGGATCCTACGAGCAGTACTTC. The chain is built from TRBV2 and TRBJ2-7; 10 bases are shared with TRBD2. V was clipped by 4 bases and J by 1 base; unmatched bases: 7. The CDR3 has 16 residues. CDR1 is SNHLY and CDR2 is FYNNEI in the germline V gene. Full variable domain (rest looked up from reference TRBV2 and TRBJ2-7): EPEVTQTPSHQVTQMGQEVILRCVPISNHLYFYWYRQILGQKVEFLVSFYNNEISEKSEIFDDQFSVERPDGSNFTLKIRSTKLEDSAMYFCASSAAPSGGSYEQYFGPGTRLTVT.

DNA of the CDR3: TGTGCCAGCAGCTTAGACAGTAACACTGAAGCTTTCTTT. Protein product: CASSLDSNTEAFF. J is TRBJ1-1 and V is TRBV7-3; TRBD1 might be the D (5 bases). CDR1 is SGHTA and CDR2 is FQGTGA in the germline V gene. V was shortened by 2 bases and J by 2 bases, with 6 bases between the two germline ends. CDR3 length: 13 residues. Complete variable domain (other parts from reference TRBV7-3 and TRBJ1-1): GAGVSQTPSNKVTEKGKYVELRCDPISGHTALYWYRQSLGQGPEFLIYFQGTGAADDSGLPNDRFFAVRPEGSVSTLKIQRTERGDSAVYLCASSLDSNTEAFFGQGTRLTVV.

The chain joins TRBV7-6 to TRBJ1-1, with D possibly being TRBD1 (6 bases). Trimming took off 0 bases at V and 10 bases at J, with 12 bases between the two ends. Germline loops: CDR1 SGHVS, CDR2 FNYEAQ. This CDR3 is built from 13 residues. The CDR3 spells CASSLALGQPAFF. The CDR3, as DNA: TGTGCCAGCAGCTTAGCCCTAGGACAGCCAGCTTTCTTT.

V usage is TRBV6-5 and J usage is TRBJ1-1; tentatively, D is TRBD1 (5 bases). Trimming pared 4 bases from V and 1 base from J, leaving 7 bases between. This CDR3 contains 13 residues. CDR1 and CDR2 from the germline V gene are MNHEY and SVGAGI. The DNA for the CDR3 is TGTGCCAGCAGTTCCAGGGCGAACACTGAAGCTTTCTTT. Residues: CASSSRANTEAFF.

The chain recombines TRBV5-1 with TRBJ2-1; TRBD2 matches at 8 bases. Losses at the gene ends were 4 bases for V and 7 bases for J; bases not matched to a gene: 7. Germline V gene lookup returns CDR1 SGHRS and CDR2 YFSETQ. The CDR3 is 14 residues long. The CDR3 DNA reads TGCGCCAGCAGCCAAGTCGGGGGGGCGAATGAGCAGTTCTTC. Protein sequence: CASSQVGGANEQFF.